This T cell receptor beta chain is from a study of lymphopenia after photon versus proton radiotherapy. Repertoires were generated with immunoSEQ multiplex PCR, while TCRdb's copy carries only in-frame clones and drops some. The table has 150,000 to 200,000 clones, around 85% seen once. Sample: peripheral blood, taken from a patient treated with photon-based radiotherapy. The sequence came from a man in his fifties or sixties with gastric cancer.

CDR3 sequence (DNA): TGCGCCAGCATCCCGGGAGGTGGGAGGCAAGAGACCCAGTACTTC. Amino acids: CASIPGGGRQETQYF. The chain couples TRBV5-1 to TRBJ2-5; 7 bases are a match to TRBD2. Germline values: CDR1 SGHRS, CDR2 YFSETQ. The CDR3 runs 15 residues. V was clipped by 6 bases and J by 2 bases; unmatched bases: 10.